The 20 T cell receptor beta chains reported below all come from one sample, sequenced in a study of OX40 agonist ivuxolimab in advanced cancers. Receptor libraries were prepared by the immunoSEQ multiplex PCR assay. TCRdb retrieved this table from immuneACCESS and kept in-frame rearrangements only. Not all clones are present; in checked studies, unresolved V genes account for under half, and no reason is known for the remainder. Here the sample has roughly 60,000 clones; about 88% occur a single time. The ten largest clones add up to approximately 0.8% of the sample. Sequenced here: CD4+ or CD8+ T cells sorted from blood, sampled in a trial of the OX40 agonist ivuxolimab. Receptors originate from an adult with an advanced solid tumor such as melanoma, head and neck, liver or kidney cancer.

This clone was recorded once. As DNA, the CDR3 is TGTGCCAGCAGTTTAGTAGGGGATACGCAGTATTTT. It encodes CASSLVGDTQYF. The chain couples TRBV27 to TRBJ2-3; D uncertain. Trimming removed 2 bases from V and 6 bases from J, with 6 bases in between. CDR1 and CDR2 from the germline V gene are MNHEY and SMNVEV (reference sequence). CDR3 length equals 12 residues.

CDR3 region: CASSRTGERTEAFF. The CDR3 nucleotides are TGTGCCAGCTCACGAACAGGGGAACGCACTGAAGCTTTCTTT. The V gene is TRBV18, the J gene TRBJ1-1; 7 bases align to TRBD1. Trimming took 4 bases from V and 4 from J; bases not matched to a gene: 6. CDR1 is KGHSH, CDR2 LQKENI, per germline. The CDR3 totals 14 residues.

The chain has TRBV7-2 and TRBJ2-3, with 8 positions matching TRBD2. Germline CDR1 SGHTA, CDR2 FQGNSA. With 1 base clipped from V and 8 bases from J, the junction kept 17 bases outside the gene matches. The CDR3 runs 18 residues. CDR3 protein: CASSLDGVVSGAGGTQYF. For the CDR3, the DNA is TGTGCCAGCAGCTTAGACGGCGTCGTTAGCGGGGCCGGTGGTACGCAGTATTTT. Full variable domain (outside the CDR3, taken from reference TRBV7-2 and TRBJ2-3): GAGVSQSPSNKVTEKGKDVELRCDPISGHTALYWYRQSLGQGLEFLIYFQGNSAPDKSGLPSDRFSAERTGGSVSTLTIQRTQQEDSAVYLCASSLDGVVSGAGGTQYFGPGTRLTVL.

This clone was picked up a small number of times. The V gene is TRBV7-3, the J gene TRBJ2-1, with 9 bases that match TRBD2. The CDR3 is made up of 16 amino acids. J was trimmed by 4 bases and V by 3 bases; bases with no gene match: 7. The germline gives CDR1 SGHTA, CDR2 FQGTGA. Written as DNA, the CDR3 is TGTGCCAGCAGCTTGGTAGCGGGAGTGGATTACAATGAGCAGTTCTTC. Amino acids: CASSLVAGVDYNEQFF.

The chain carries TRBV5-1 and TRBJ2-2; 7 bases are a match to TRBD1. Germline CDR1 and CDR2: SGHRS and YFSETQ. The CDR3 extends over 15 amino acids. Trimming removed 2 bases from V and 3 bases from J; junction bases left unmatched: 4. The CDR3 nucleotides read TGCGCCAGCAGCTTAGGGACAGAGGACACCGGGGAGCTGTTTTTT. This encodes CASSLGTEDTGELFF. Using reference TRBV5-1 and TRBJ2-2 for the parts outside the CDR3, the full variable domain is KAGVTQTPRYLIKTRGQQVTLSCSPISGHRSVSWYQQTPGQGLQFLFEYFSETQRNKGNFPGRFSGRQFSNSRSEMNVSTLELGDSALYLCASSLGTEDTGELFFGEGSRLTVL.

The rearrangement joins TRBV7-9 to TRBJ1-1, with D hard to call. The CDR3 sequence is 12 residues long. Germline lookup yields CDR1 SEHNR and CDR2 FQNEAQ (reference sequence). V shed 3 bases and J shed 4 bases, with 6 bases lying between them. CDR3 nucleotides: TGTGCCAGCAGCTTTGGGTCCACTGAAGCTTTCTTT. Protein sequence: CASSFGSTEAFF.

The CDR3 region is CASSQEHWVGNTIYF. CDR3 in DNA: TGTGCCAGCAGCCAAGAGCACTGGGTTGGAAACACCATATATTTT. The J gene is TRBJ1-3, the V gene TRBV14, with D unclear. The CDR3 spans 15 residues. The V end lost 0 bases, the J end lost 3 bases, and 9 bases lay between the germline ends. Looked up from germline, CDR1 is SGHDN and CDR2 is FVKESK.

This chain links TRBV11-2 with TRBJ2-2; the D is unclear. The V end lost 3 bases, the J end lost 2 bases, and 4 bases lay between the germline ends. Germline CDR1 SGHAT, CDR2 FQNNGV. The CDR3 consists of 13 residues. The CDR3 DNA reads TGTGCCAGCAGCTTTACCAACACCGGGGAGCTGTTTTTT. Its translation: CASSFTNTGELFF.

The V call is TRBV10-1, the J call TRBJ2-5, with 8 bases that match TRBD2. Germline V gene lookup returns CDR1 WNHNN and CDR2 SYGVQD (reference sequence). This CDR3 is 13 amino acids long. V gave up 5 bases and J gave up 2 bases; unmatched junction bases: 1. The chain's CDR3 is CASSRGGQETQYF. CDR3 coding DNA: TGCGCCAGCAGTCGGGGGGGGCAAGAGACCCAGTACTTC.

This clone was observed a single time. The chain carries TRBV27 and TRBJ1-1; possible D gene TRBD1, 6 bases. The V end lost 1 base, the J end lost 0 bases, and 9 bases lay between the germline ends. Looked up from germline, CDR1 is MNHEY and CDR2 is SMNVEV (reference sequence). The CDR3 contains 15 residues. The CDR3 is CASSLYGGLNTEAFF. The CDR3 bases are TGTGCCAGCAGTTTATACGGGGGGCTGAACACTGAAGCTTTCTTT.

This chain links TRBV28 with TRBJ1-1, with 9 bases identical to TRBD1. This CDR3 has 15 residues. The trim removed 6 bases at V and 3 bases at J, leaving 8 bases unmatched. CDR1 and CDR2 (germline): MDHEN, SYDVKM. The CDR3 loop is CASSLVGQGYTEAFF. The CDR3 nucleotides are TGTGCCAGCAGCCTAGTCGGACAGGGGTACACTGAAGCTTTCTTT.

The chain joins TRBV19 to TRBJ2-1; 10 bases align to TRBD2. The CDR3 runs 16 residues. With 5 bases clipped from V and 4 bases from J, the junction kept 8 bases outside the gene matches. Germline CDR1 LNHDA, CDR2 SQIVND (reference sequence). CDR3 nucleotides: TGTGCCAGTAGTGGACGGACTAGCGGAGGATACAATGAGCAGTTCTTC. Protein sequence: CASSGRTSGGYNEQFF.

The rearrangement links TRBV11-3 to TRBJ2-5; D possibly uses TRBD1 or TRBD2 (5 bases each). Germline V gene lookup returns CDR1 SGHNT and CDR2 YENEEA. The CDR3 contains 13 residues. Trimming took 8 bases from V and 1 from J, leaving 11 bases between them. The CDR3 DNA reads as TGTGCCAGCTCAACAGGAGGCCAAGAGACCCAGTACTTC. Protein: CASSTGGQETQYF.

This sequence joins TRBV11-2 and TRBJ2-5; D gene ambiguous. The CDR3 is 14 residues long. Trimming cost V 4 bases and J 7 bases, with 16 bases left between them. Germline assignment: CDR1 SGHAT and CDR2 FQNNGV. Here the CDR3 reads CASSSRALKGTQYF. The DNA of the CDR3 is TGTGCCAGCAGCTCGAGAGCCTTAAAGGGGACCCAGTACTTC.

The chain combines TRBV10-1 with TRBJ2-5, with TRBD2 matching over 8 bases. V lost 4 bases, J lost 1 base, and 5 bases stayed unmatched. Per the germline V gene, CDR1 is WNHNN and CDR2 is SYGVQD (reference sequence). The CDR3 length is 15 residues. The CDR3 coding sequence is TGCGCCAGCAGTGCGGGGGGGAGAGTCCAAGAGACCCAGTACTTC. Its protein product is CASSAGGRVQETQYF.

This chain links TRBV19 with TRBJ1-2; D unresolved. Trimming cost V 7 bases and J 6 bases, with 12 bases left between them. The length of the CDR3 is 12 residues. CDR1 LNHDA and CDR2 SQIVND come from the germline V gene (reference sequence). This CDR3 reads CASMWREDGYTF. The CDR3, as DNA: TGTGCCAGTATGTGGAGAGAGGATGGCTACACCTTC. The complete variable domain, with remaining parts taken from reference TRBV19 and TRBJ1-2, reads DGGITQSPKYLFRKEGQNVTLSCEQNLNHDAMYWYRQDPGQGLRLIYYSQIVNDFQKGDIAEGYSVSREKKESFPLTVTSAQKNPTAFYLCASMWREDGYTFGSGTRLTVV.

The chain is built from TRBV30 and TRBJ2-7; a possible D gene is TRBD1 (6 bases). Germline CDR1 reads GTSNPN; CDR2 reads SVGIG (reference sequence). Trimming pared 2 bases from V and 2 bases from J, leaving 10 bases between. This CDR3 spans 13 amino acids. The CDR3 is CAWSRGKAYEQYF. The CDR3 nucleotides are TGTGCCTGGAGTAGGGGGAAGGCCTACGAGCAGTACTTC.

The chain joins TRBV9 to TRBJ2-7, with D maybe TRBD1 (5 bases). This CDR3 is 18 amino acids long. V was cut by 3 bases and J by 3 bases, with 25 bases left in between. The V gene's germline CDR1 is SGDLS and CDR2 YYNGEE. The CDR3 loop reads CASSEGISDTAPDYEQYF. CDR3 bases: TGTGCCAGCAGCGAAGGGATTTCGGACACGGCCCCCGACTACGAGCAGTACTTC. The whole variable domain, filled in from reference TRBV9 and TRBJ2-7, reads DSGVTQTPKHLITATGQRVTLRCSPRSGDLSVYWYQQSLDQGLQFLIQYYNGEERAKGNILERFSAQQFPDLHSELNLSSLELGDSALYFCASSEGISDTAPDYEQYFGPGTRLTVT.

Only a few counts were recorded for this clone. J is TRBJ1-1 and V is TRBV25-1, with no clear D. CDR3 size: 13 residues. V dropped 9 bases and J dropped 6 bases, with 17 bases sitting between them. Germline V CDR1 and CDR2: MGHDK, SYGVNS. DNA for the CDR3: TGTGCCAGTGGACTCCCCAACGTCGCTGAAGCTTTCTTT. Protein product: CASGLPNVAEAFF. Looking up the rest from reference TRBV25-1 and TRBJ1-1 gives the full variable domain: EADIYQTPRYLVIGTGKKITLECSQTMGHDKMYWYQQDPGMELHLIHYSYGVNSTEKGDLSSESTVSRIRTEHFPLTLESARPSHTSQYLCASGLPNVAEAFFGQGTRLTVV.

The gene calls are TRBV4-1 and TRBJ2-5; D call uncertain. Per the germline V gene, CDR1 is MGHRA and CDR2 is YSYEKL. The CDR3 length is 18 residues. V was cut by 0 bases and J by 5 bases, with 22 bases left in between. The CDR3 bases are TGCGCCAGCAGCCAAGATTCCCGAGGCGCACAACTCGGCGAGACCCAGTACTTC. Amino acids: CASSQDSRGAQLGETQYF.